Listed here are 6 T cell receptor beta chains from one sample, sequenced in a study of control samples from healthy donors and cancer patients. Sequenced by immunoSEQ multiplex PCR; TCRdb stores in-frame clones only, minus some. Among 100,000 to 150,000 clones listed, over 85% were seen once. Source material: blood. The origin of the receptors is a man between 18 and 35 years old in good health.

The chain links TRBV4-2 to TRBJ2-1; maybe TRBD1 (7 bases). V lost 1 base and J lost 3, with 19 bases in between. The germline V gene has CDR1 LGHNA and CDR2 YNFKEQ. CDR3 length: 18 amino acids. The CDR3 here is CASSQVGGQNINYNEQFF. The CDR3 region has the DNA TGTGCCAGCAGCCAAGTCGGGGGACAGAACATAAACTACAATGAGCAGTTCTTC.

This rearrangement joins TRBV10-3 to TRBJ1-6; 9 bases match TRBD1. CDR1 is ENHRY, CDR2 SYGVKD, per germline. Unmatched junction bases numbered 4, after V lost 4 bases and J lost 9 bases. The CDR3 has 14 residues. As DNA, the CDR3 is TGTGCCATCAGTGGGGGACAGGGAGGTTCACCCCTCCACTTT. This encodes CAISGGQGGSPLHF.

The gene calls are TRBV6-5 and TRBJ1-5; D is uncertain. V was trimmed by 6 bases and J by 0 bases, leaving 6 bases between them. The CDR3 totals 13 residues. The V gene's germline CDR1 is MNHEY and CDR2 SVGAGI. The CDR3 DNA reads as TGTGCCAGCAGAAGCAATAGCAATCAGCCCCAGCATTTT. Residues: CASRSNSNQPQHF.

V gene TRBV6-6 combines with J gene TRBJ1-2, with TRBD1 as a possible D gene (5 bases). Trimming took off 11 bases at V and 7 bases at J, with 20 bases between the two ends. This CDR3 is built from 13 residues. Germline loops: CDR1 MNHNY, CDR2 SVGAGI (reference sequence). CDR3 sequence: CASSGIVARGYTF. The CDR3, as DNA: TGTGCCTCTTCAGGGATCGTCGCTCGTGGCTACACCTTC.

This clone was recorded only once. The V and J genes are TRBV28 and TRBJ1-2, with unresolved D. Trimming stripped 7 bases from V and 3 bases from J, with 12 bases between. This CDR3 is 13 amino acids long. CDR1 is MDHEN, CDR2 SYDVKM, per germline. This CDR3 reads CASTLSQDYGYTF. CDR3 DNA sequence: TGTGCCAGCACCCTAAGTCAGGACTATGGCTACACCTTC.

The CDR3 bases are TGCGCCAACGAAGTGACTAACAGGGTGAATCAGCCCCAGCATTTT. The encoded protein is CANEVTNRVNQPQHF. The rearrangement uses TRBV5-1 and TRBJ1-5, with TRBD1 as a possible D gene (6 bases). This CDR3 has 15 amino acids. CDR1 is SGHRS, CDR2 YFSETQ, per germline. Trimming pared 9 bases from V and 4 bases from J, leaving 20 bases between.